The 23 T cell receptor beta chains below come from one sample, sequenced in a study of T cell responses to AZD1222 COVID-19 vaccine (dated by TCRdb to about 2021). Library generation was performed with the immunoSEQ multiplex PCR assay. This immuneACCESS table, as held by TCRdb, lists in-frame sequences with V and J called but not all clones. Of the missing ones, under half trace to an unresolved V gene in checked studies; the others have no known cause. The sample table contains about 140,000 clones; only one count was recorded for 90% of them. Around 3.7% of the sample rests with the top ten. Sample time point, as interpreted from the label and publication: baseline before first vaccination. The starting material was peripheral blood, obtained on day 0 of AZD1222 vaccination. The receptors derive from an adult in good health.

The rearrangement links TRBV4-3 to TRBJ2-7; TRBD1 agrees at 9 bases. Trimming cost V 0 bases and J 3 bases; bases outside gene matches: 12. CDR3 length: 18 residues. Germline V gives CDR1 LGHNA, CDR2 YSLEER. The chain's CDR3 is CASSQDLGTGGYVYEQYF. Written as DNA, the CDR3 is TGCGCCAGCAGCCAAGATCTCGGAACAGGGGGCTATGTCTACGAGCAGTACTTC.

The chain uses TRBV6-1 and TRBJ1-1, with D perhaps matching TRBD1 (6 bases). The ends were cut back, 3 bases at V and 6 bases at J, with 14 bases in the middle. CDR1 is MNHNS and CDR2 is SASEGT in the germline V gene. CDR3 length: 14 amino acids. The CDR3 DNA follows: TGTGCCAGCAGTGATACAGGGACGGGGGCTGAAGCTTTCTTT. Translated, it gives CASSDTGTGAEAFF.

The chain links TRBV4-1 to TRBJ1-2, with D unresolved. This CDR3 is built from 12 residues. CDR1 is MGHRA and CDR2 is YSYEKL in the germline V gene. Trimming removed 4 bases from V and 2 bases from J, with 5 bases in between. Written as DNA, the CDR3 is TGCGCCAGCAGCCTGGGGAACTATGGCTACACCTTC. This translates into CASSLGNYGYTF.

This chain links TRBV5-1 with TRBJ2-5; 10 bases are shared with TRBD2. Per the germline V gene, CDR1 is SGHRS and CDR2 is YFSETQ. V was pared by 4 bases and J by 1 base, with 7 bases of the junction left unmatched. The CDR3 extends over 16 amino acids. CDR3 DNA: TGCGCCAGCAGCCCCGGACTAGCGGCCCCCCAAGAGACCCAGTACTTC. Translation: CASSPGLAAPQETQYF.

Only a few counts were recorded for this clone. The V and J genes are TRBV5-6 and TRBJ2-3, with D possibly matching TRBD2 (6 bases). CDR3 size: 16 residues. V was clipped by 2 bases and J by 4 bases, with 17 bases between them. CDR1 is SGHDT and CDR2 is YYEEEE in the germline V gene. In DNA, the CDR3 is TGTGCCAGCAGCTTATCTGCGGGGTGGGGGTCAGATACGCAGTATTTT. It encodes CASSLSAGWGSDTQYF.

The genes are TRBV14 and TRBJ1-1; D is uncertain. V gave up 2 bases and J gave up 4 bases, with 2 bases separating them. The CDR3 spans 11 residues. Germline V gene data show CDR1 as SGHDN and CDR2 as FVKESK. CDR3 nucleotides: TGTGCCAGCAGCCAAATCACTGAAGCTTTCTTT. The encoded protein is CASSQITEAFF.

The V call is TRBV9, the J call TRBJ1-2; D not certain. The CDR3 covers 15 residues. Germline V gene sequence: CDR1 SGDLS, CDR2 YYNGEE. V dropped 0 bases and J dropped 4 bases, with 13 bases sitting between them. The CDR3 here is CASSVEAAGIYGYTF. For the CDR3, the DNA is TGTGCCAGCAGCGTAGAGGCGGCGGGGATCTATGGCTACACCTTC.

The gene calls are TRBV12-3 or TRBV12-4 and TRBJ2-5; 7 bases align to TRBD2. J lost 4 bases, V lost 2 bases, and 1 base had no gene match. This CDR3 is 13 amino acids long. CDR3 region: CASSLTGGETQYF. The DNA of the CDR3 is TGTGCCAGCAGTTTAACGGGAGGAGAGACCCAGTACTTC.

The sample holds one count of this clone. The V gene is TRBV7-3, the J gene TRBJ2-3; the match to TRBD1 covers 12 bases. The length of the CDR3 is 16 residues. Per the germline V gene, CDR1 is SGHTA and CDR2 is FQGTGA. Trimming removed 5 bases from V and 5 bases from J; junction bases left unmatched: 8. The chain's CDR3 is CASSQGDRGQGDTQYF. The CDR3 DNA reads as TGTGCCAGCAGCCAAGGGGACAGGGGGCAGGGAGATACGCAGTATTTT.

The rearrangement uses TRBV10-3 and TRBJ2-7, with 9 bases fitting TRBD2. The CDR3 contains 14 residues. CDR1 ENHRY and CDR2 SYGVKD come from the germline V gene. Losses at the gene ends were 6 bases for V and 5 bases for J; bases not matched to a gene: 8. The CDR3 bases are TGTGCCATCAGGGGTAGCGGGAGAGGGGACGAGCAGTACTTC. Translation: CAIRGSGRGDEQYF.

The gene calls are TRBV7-8 and TRBJ1-1, with a tentative D call TRBD1 (6 bases). The germline V and J ends were trimmed by 6 bases and 3 bases, with 20 bases remaining between them. CDR1 SGHVS and CDR2 FQNEAQ come from the germline V gene. The CDR3 contains 16 residues. Here the CDR3 reads CASRPQGWSRDTEAFF. As DNA, the CDR3 is TGTGCCAGCAGACCCCAGGGGTGGTCGAGGGACACTGAAGCTTTCTTT.

V and J are TRBV19 and TRBJ1-1; TRBD1 matches 11 bases. Germline V gene lookup returns CDR1 LNHDA and CDR2 SQIVND (reference sequence). Trimming cost V 5 bases and J 6 bases; bases outside gene matches: 17. The CDR3 totals 18 residues. The CDR3 DNA sequence: TGTGCCAGTAGTCCCCAACCGGGACAGGGGGGGTCCCGAGCTGAAGCTTTCTTT. This gives the protein CASSPQPGQGGSRAEAFF.

The V gene is TRBV3-1 (or the pseudogene TRBV3-2), the J gene TRBJ1-4; D is unresolved. Germline CDR1 LGHDT, CDR2 YNNKEL (reference sequence). The CDR3 has 15 residues. V was pared by 6 bases and J by 0 bases, with 11 bases between. CDR3 in amino acids: CASRHEGSTNEKLFF. The CDR3 nucleotides read TGTGCCAGCAGACACGAGGGTTCAACTAATGAAAAACTGTTTTTT.

This chain links TRBV5-1 with TRBJ2-1, with D perhaps matching TRBD1 (5 bases). V was shortened by 1 base and J by 9 bases, with 8 bases between the two germline ends. In germline, CDR1 is SGHRS, CDR2 YFSETQ. The CDR3 is 12 residues long. The CDR3 DNA reads as TGCGCCAGCAGCTTGACAGGTCCTGAGCAGTTCTTC. Protein: CASSLTGPEQFF.

V and J are TRBV18 and TRBJ1-1; D may be TRBD1 (6 bases). Germline CDR1 is KGHSH and CDR2 is LQKENI. Trimming cost V 4 bases and J 1 base, with 10 bases left between them. This CDR3 has 14 amino acids. CDR3 DNA: TGTGCCAGCTCACGACAGGACCGGAACACTGAAGCTTTCTTT. Amino acids: CASSRQDRNTEAFF. The whole variable domain, remainder taken from reference TRBV18 and TRBJ1-1, is NAGVMQNPRHLVRRRGQEARLRCSPMKGHSHVYWYRQLPEEGLKFMVYLQKENIIDESGMPKERFSAEFPKEGPSILRIQQVVRGDSAAYFCASSRQDRNTEAFFGQGTRLTVV.

This chain connects TRBV5-1 to TRBJ2-3; 10 bases map to TRBD2. V was clipped by 3 bases and J by 3 bases; unmatched bases: 22. CDR3 length equals 21 residues. Germline V lookup: CDR1 SGHRS, CDR2 YFSETQ. Here the CDR3 reads CASSSLIVGRSGRVKTDTQYF. The CDR3 nucleotides are TGCGCCAGCAGCTCCCTCATAGTTGGCAGGAGCGGGAGGGTGAAAACAGATACGCAGTATTTT.

This chain uses TRBV5-5 with TRBJ1-5; perhaps TRBD1 as D (5 bases). Trimming removed 0 bases from V and 4 bases from J, with 5 bases in between. Germline CDR1 reads SGHKS; CDR2 reads YYEKEE (reference sequence). The CDR3 is 13 residues long. CDR3 amino acids: CASSLAGNQPQHF. CDR3 sequence (DNA): TGTGCCAGCAGCTTGGCAGGGAATCAGCCCCAGCATTTT.

This chain connects TRBV10-3 to TRBJ2-1, with D possibly being TRBD1 or TRBD2 (6 bases each). V was cut by 8 bases and J by 6 bases, with 11 bases left in between. Per the germline V gene, CDR1 is ENHRY and CDR2 is SYGVKD. The CDR3 runs 12 residues. The CDR3 protein is CAIAGGLNEQFF. The DNA for the CDR3 is TGTGCCATCGCCGGGGGCCTCAATGAGCAGTTCTTC.

This chain links TRBV7-9 with TRBJ1-4; tentatively, D is TRBD1 (6 bases). Germline CDR1 SEHNR, CDR2 FQNEAQ (reference sequence). CDR3 length: 15 residues. Trimming shortened V by 5 bases and J by 3 bases, and 13 bases separated the two germline ends. CDR3 coding DNA: TGTGCCAGCAGCCCAACAGGGCAGCCTAATGAAAAACTGTTTTTT. Translated, it gives CASSPTGQPNEKLFF.

V gene TRBV7-2 combines with J gene TRBJ1-1; 7 nucleotides match TRBD1. The CDR3 runs to 15 residues. Germline lookup yields CDR1 SGHTA and CDR2 FQGNSA. With V trimmed by 0 bases and J by 2 bases, 3 bases remained unmatched. The CDR3 region has the DNA TGTGCCAGCAGCTTAGCGGCAGGGGGAAACACTGAAGCTTTCTTT. As protein: CASSLAAGGNTEAFF.

V usage is TRBV29-1 and J usage is TRBJ2-7; TRBD1 matches 11 bases. CDR1 is SQVTM, CDR2 ANQGSEA, per germline. With V trimmed by 7 bases and J by 3 bases, 5 bases remained unmatched. The CDR3 contains 13 residues. The CDR3 sequence is CSAGQGANYEQYF. The CDR3 bases are TGCAGCGCCGGACAGGGGGCGAACTACGAGCAGTACTTC.

The gene calls are TRBV9 and TRBJ1-1; D is possibly TRBD1 (6 bases). Deletions cut 3 bases from V and 1 base from J, with 13 bases between. Germline V gene sequence: CDR1 SGDLS, CDR2 YYNGEE. CDR3 length: 15 amino acids. The CDR3 is CASSEGGLGNTEAFF. The CDR3 nucleotides are TGTGCCAGCAGCGAGGGGGGGCTTGGGAACACTGAAGCTTTCTTT.

This chain joins TRBV19 and TRBJ2-5, with D possibly matching TRBD1 (6 bases). Germline CDR1 is LNHDA and CDR2 is SQIVND (reference sequence). This CDR3 has 15 amino acids. Between the trimmed V and J ends, which lost 2 bases and 5 bases, there was a span of 15 bases. The chain's CDR3 is CASSISGVAGETQYF. DNA for the CDR3: TGTGCCAGTAGTATATCAGGGGTAGCTGGGGAGACCCAGTACTTC.